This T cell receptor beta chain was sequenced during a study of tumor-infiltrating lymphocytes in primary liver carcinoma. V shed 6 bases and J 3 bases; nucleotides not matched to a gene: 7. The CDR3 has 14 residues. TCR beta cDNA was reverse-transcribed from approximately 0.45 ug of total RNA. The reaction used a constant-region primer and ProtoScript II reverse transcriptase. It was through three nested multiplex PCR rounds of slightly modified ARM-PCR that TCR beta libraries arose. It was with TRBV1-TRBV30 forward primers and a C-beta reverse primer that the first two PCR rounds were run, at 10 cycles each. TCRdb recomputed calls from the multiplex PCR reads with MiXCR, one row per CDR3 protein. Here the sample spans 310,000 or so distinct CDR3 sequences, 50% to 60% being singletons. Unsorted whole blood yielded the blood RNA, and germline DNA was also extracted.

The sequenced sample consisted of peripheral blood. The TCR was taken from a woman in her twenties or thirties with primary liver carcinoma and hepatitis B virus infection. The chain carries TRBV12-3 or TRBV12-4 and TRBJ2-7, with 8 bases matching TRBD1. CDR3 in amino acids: CASRQGAGIYEQYF. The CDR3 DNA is TGTGCCAGCAGGCAGGGGGCGGGGATCTACGAGCAGTACTTC.